This T cell receptor (beta chain) was sequenced during a study of cytomegalovirus exposure and HLA in healthy donors. The wider study: Inside one of the first data releases sat roughly 80 million unique TCRs taken from HLA-typed donors. Notes on the study in general: Several of the most significant clusters appeared linked to common viral pathogens, based on a later analysis. Sequences of the TCR beta chain were said to predict the HLA-A and HLA-B alleles of most subjects accurately.

The PCR made use of 60 Vbeta and 13 Jbeta primers. Repertoires were generated with immunoSEQ multiplex PCR, while TCRdb's copy carries only in-frame clones and drops some. The sample comprises 65,000 to 85,000 clones, roughly 89% of which are singletons, and 2% rests with the top ten. As for this clone: Its cognate antigen is unknown.

This CDR3 contains 19 residues. The V end lost 3 bases, the J end lost 0 bases, and 24 bases lay between the germline ends. Germline lookup yields CDR1 LGHNT and CDR2 FRNRAP. This cohort consisted of healthy bone marrow donors. The chain joins TRBV12-5 to TRBJ2-7; D perhaps matches TRBD2 (5 bases). The sequence was collected from a woman aged 30 to 39 in good health and CMV-seronegative. The sequencing sample was made of PBMCs. The CDR3: CASGFRGPSFLKNSYEQYF. The DNA for the CDR3 is TGTGCTAGTGGTTTTCGGGGTCCTTCATTCCTGAAGAACTCCTACGAGCAGTACTTC. The entire variable domain, with the rest obtained from reference TRBV12-5 and TRBJ2-7, is as follows: DARVTQTPRHKVTEMGQEVTMRCQPILGHNTVFWYRQTMMQGLELLAYFRNRAPLDDSGMPKDRFSAEMPDATLATLKIQPSEPRDSAVYFCASGFRGPSFLKNSYEQYFGPGTRLTVT.